A single sample is the source of the 31 T cell receptor beta chains below, sequenced in a study of T cell responses to AZD1222 COVID-19 vaccine. Generated by immunoSEQ multiplex PCR, the TCRdb table keeps only in-frame clones and is missing some. The table has around 100,000 clones, 88% seen once. The starting material was peripheral blood, obtained on day 0 of AZD1222 vaccination. The receptors derive from an adult in good health.

The V and J genes are TRBV4-3 and TRBJ2-3; 9 bases are a match to TRBD1. J gave up 1 base and V 0 bases, and 5 bases lay outside the gene matches. CDR1 is LGHNA and CDR2 is YSLEER in the germline V gene. The CDR3 has 17 residues. Written as DNA, the CDR3 is TGCGCCAGCAGCCAAGAAGGGGGGACAGGGCGCACAGATACGCAGTATTTT. The encoded protein is CASSQEGGTGRTDTQYF.

V usage is TRBV6-2 or TRBV6-3 and J usage is TRBJ2-1; 10 nucleotides line up with TRBD1. This CDR3 contains 16 residues. The germline V gene encodes CDR1 MNHEY and CDR2 SVGEGT. J was trimmed by 8 bases and V by 3 bases; bases with no gene match: 10. The CDR3 spells CASSYSGTGAFDEQFF. The CDR3 region has the DNA TGTGCCAGCAGTTATAGCGGGACAGGGGCTTTCGATGAGCAGTTCTTC.

V usage is TRBV5-5 and J usage is TRBJ2-7; D may be TRBD1 (6 bases). The CDR3 covers 15 residues. The V gene lost 3 bases and the J gene lost 2 bases, with 15 bases spanning the gap. Germline lookup yields CDR1 SGHKS and CDR2 YYEKEE (reference sequence). CDR3 residues: CASSWIRDTAYEQYF. CDR3 DNA: TGTGCCAGCAGCTGGATCCGGGACACAGCCTACGAGCAGTACTTC.

The CDR3 spells CASSQDPAWDRGPYEQYF. The CDR3, as DNA: TGCGCCAGCAGCCAAGACCCCGCGTGGGACAGGGGGCCTTACGAGCAGTACTTC. The chain couples TRBV4-1 to TRBJ2-7; 12 positions match TRBD1. Germline-derived CDR1 and CDR2 are MGHRA and YSYEKL. The CDR3 length is 18 residues. V was pared by 0 bases and J by 4 bases, with 10 bases of the junction left unmatched.

This clone was observed a handful of times. The genes are TRBV6-5 and TRBJ1-4; 7 bases match TRBD1. Germline loops: CDR1 MNHEY, CDR2 SVGAGI. V lost 10 bases and J lost 6; bases outside the gene matches: 8. This CDR3 region has 13 residues. This CDR3 is CATRDSGHEKLFF. The CDR3 region has the DNA TGTGCCACAAGGGACAGCGGACATGAAAAACTGTTTTTT.

The CDR3 DNA sequence: TGTGCCAGCAGAGGAGCGGGGGTGAACACCGGGGAGCTGTTTTTT. This codes for CASRGAGVNTGELFF. The J gene is TRBJ2-2, the V gene TRBV6-5; 8 bases line up with TRBD2. CDR1 is MNHEY, CDR2 SVGAGI, per germline. The CDR3 is 15 residues long. J lost 1 base, V lost 6 bases, and 4 bases had no gene match.

The CDR3 sequence is CASSPIGTEAYEQYF. As DNA, the CDR3 is TGTGCCAGCAGCCCCATCGGGACGGAAGCCTACGAGCAGTACTTC. This chain links TRBV7-6 with TRBJ2-7; D possibly uses TRBD1 or TRBD2 (5 bases each). The V and J ends lost 5 bases and 2 bases respectively, with 16 bases between them. The germline V gene encodes CDR1 SGHVS and CDR2 FNYEAQ. CDR3 length: 15 residues.

CDR3: CAISESTGLAGETEQFF. The CDR3 DNA sequence: TGTGCCATCAGTGAGTCTACTGGATTAGCGGGAGAAACTGAGCAGTTCTTC. The V and J genes are TRBV10-3 and TRBJ2-1, with TRBD2 matching over 9 bases. CDR1 ENHRY and CDR2 SYGVKD come from the germline V gene. This CDR3 region has 17 residues. V gave up 0 bases and J gave up 9 bases; unmatched junction bases: 12.

The J gene is TRBJ2-2, the V gene TRBV6-2 or TRBV6-3, with 10 bases fitting TRBD1. The CDR3 is made up of 16 amino acids. Trimming removed 7 bases from V and 3 bases from J; junction bases left unmatched: 8. Germline assignment: CDR1 MNHEY and CDR2 SVGEGT. The CDR3 sequence is CASTPGGTGDTGELFF. CDR3 DNA: TGTGCCAGCACCCCCGGGGGGACAGGGGACACCGGGGAGCTGTTTTTT.

The J gene is TRBJ2-4, the V gene TRBV7-2; TRBD1 might be the D (5 bases). The CDR3 runs to 15 residues. Looked up from germline, CDR1 is SGHTA and CDR2 is FQGNSA. Trimming removed 5 bases from V and 0 bases from J, with 11 bases in between. The CDR3 loop is CASSQDILAKNIQYF. The DNA of the CDR3 is TGTGCCAGCAGCCAGGACATTCTAGCCAAAAACATTCAGTACTTC.

The rearrangement links TRBV7-9 to TRBJ2-5, with D maybe TRBD1 (6 bases). The V gene's germline CDR1 is SEHNR and CDR2 FQNEAQ (reference sequence). The CDR3 consists of 13 residues. Trimming cost V 8 bases and J 0 bases, with 10 bases left between them. In nucleotides, the CDR3 is TGTGCCAGCCGGACAGACTACCAAGAGACCCAGTACTTC. Its protein product is CASRTDYQETQYF. Based on the CDR3 plus reference TRBV7-9 and TRBJ2-5, the full variable domain is DTGVSQNPRHKITKRGQNVTFRCDPISEHNRLYWYRQTLGQGPEFLTYFQNEAQLEKSRLLSDRFSAERPKGSFSTLEIQRTEQGDSAMYLCASRTDYQETQYFGPGTRLLVL.

The sample holds a few counts of this clone. The chain joins TRBV5-1 to TRBJ1-1, with 8 positions matching TRBD1. Trimming removed 7 bases from V and 1 base from J; junction bases left unmatched: 9. CDR1 is SGHRS and CDR2 is YFSETQ in the germline V gene. This CDR3 region has 15 residues. CDR3 nucleotide sequence: TGCGCCAGCGGACAGGGCTACCTCCGGAACACTGAAGCTTTCTTT. It encodes CASGQGYLRNTEAFF.

This clone was seen just once. V and J are TRBV3-1 (or the pseudogene TRBV3-2) and TRBJ2-1, with TRBD2 identical over 9 bases. The CDR3 length is 15 residues. Looked up from germline, CDR1 is LGHDT and CDR2 is YNNKEL (reference sequence). The V and J ends lost 5 bases and 1 base, in that order; junction bases with no gene match: 3. CDR3 loop: CASSSSGTSYNEQFF. CDR3 nucleotide sequence: TGTGCCAGCAGCTCTAGCGGGACTTCCTACAATGAGCAGTTCTTC.

This clone was detected only a few times. The chain recombines TRBV4-3 with TRBJ1-5; 10 bases match TRBD1. Germline V CDR1 and CDR2: LGHNA, YSLEER. Unmatched junction bases numbered 5, after V lost 3 bases and J lost 3 bases. The CDR3 extends over 16 amino acids. The CDR3 reads CASSQSDRGHNQPQHF. The CDR3 bases are TGCGCCAGCAGCCAGTCCGACAGGGGGCACAATCAGCCCCAGCATTTT.

This clone has more than one count but fewer than ten. The chain links TRBV5-6 to TRBJ1-2, with D possibly TRBD1 on 5 matching bases. Per germline, CDR1 SGHDT and CDR2 YYEEEE. With 6 bases removed from V and 1 base from J, the gap between germline ends came to 13 bases. The CDR3 is 14 residues long. CDR3 protein: CASIPRADNYGYTF. CDR3 nucleotide sequence: TGTGCCAGCATCCCCAGGGCCGATAACTATGGCTACACCTTC.

This clone was found once. The chain links TRBV6-5 to TRBJ1-2; D is perhaps TRBD1 (5 bases). Germline V lookup: CDR1 MNHEY, CDR2 SVGAGI. With 6 bases removed from V and 3 bases from J, the gap between germline ends came to 17 bases. The CDR3 is 15 residues long. The chain's CDR3 is CASSPGTESYYGYTF. The CDR3 DNA reads TGTGCCAGCAGCCCCGGGACGGAGTCCTACTATGGCTACACCTTC.

This clone was seen a handful of times. The V call is TRBV30, the J call TRBJ1-1; maybe TRBD1 (6 bases). Between the trimmed V and J ends, which lost 5 bases and 1 base, there was a span of 17 bases. The CDR3 runs 15 residues. CDR1 and CDR2 from the germline V gene are GTSNPN and SVGIG (reference sequence). The CDR3 loop reads CAWSGFAGANTEAFF. The CDR3 DNA reads as TGTGCCTGGTCGGGATTCGCAGGGGCGAACACTGAAGCTTTCTTT.

This clone was seen just once. The chain joins TRBV19 to TRBJ2-1, with TRBD2 as a possible D gene (5 bases). V dropped 6 bases and J dropped 3 bases, with 12 bases sitting between them. Germline V gene lookup returns CDR1 LNHDA and CDR2 SQIVND (reference sequence). This CDR3 is 14 amino acids long. The CDR3 DNA reads TGTGCCAGTAGGCTGACTAATGTCTACAATGAGCAGTTCTTC. Amino acids: CASRLTNVYNEQFF.

The chain combines TRBV7-3 with TRBJ2-3, with D maybe TRBD2 (5 bases). CDR3 length: 15 residues. The germline V gene encodes CDR1 SGHTA and CDR2 FQGTGA. V lost 5 bases and J lost 2, with 14 bases in between. The CDR3 loop reads CASSPGYTTTDTQYF. The CDR3 bases are TGTGCCAGCAGCCCGGGGTATACGACCACAGATACGCAGTATTTT.

The gene calls are TRBV28 and TRBJ1-5; the D is unclear. Per germline, CDR1 MDHEN and CDR2 SYDVKM. Between the trimmed V and J ends, which lost 3 bases and 6 bases, there was a span of 12 bases. There are 14 residues in the CDR3. The DNA of the CDR3 is TGTGCCAGCAGTTTTGAAGGGATGGGTCAGCCCCAGCATTTT. Protein sequence: CASSFEGMGQPQHF.

The chain links TRBV5-1 to TRBJ2-3; 8 nucleotides match TRBD2. Trimming removed 5 bases from V and 6 bases from J; junction bases left unmatched: 11. Germline values: CDR1 SGHRS, CDR2 YFSETQ. The CDR3 totals 15 residues. The CDR3 bases are TGCGCCAGCAGTTGGAGGCGGGAGGCGGTGGATACGCAGTATTTT. It encodes CASSWRREAVDTQYF.

This chain connects TRBV28 to TRBJ1-2, with D perhaps matching TRBD1 (6 bases). Germline CDR1 and CDR2: MDHEN and SYDVKM. Trimming shortened V by 3 bases and J by 3 bases, and 11 bases separated the two germline ends. The CDR3 loop spans 14 amino acids. The chain's CDR3 is CASSFGRGYYGYTF. The CDR3 region has the DNA TGTGCCAGCAGTTTTGGCAGGGGCTACTATGGCTACACCTTC.

The gene calls are TRBV7-2 and TRBJ1-2; TRBD1 matches 7 bases. This CDR3 is built from 13 residues. Trimming took 5 bases from V and 5 from J; bases not matched to a gene: 5. Germline V gene lookup returns CDR1 SGHTA and CDR2 FQGNSA. The CDR3 nucleotides read TGTGCCAGCAGCCGCGACAGGGTATATGGCTACACCTTC. Residues: CASSRDRVYGYTF.

This rearrangement joins TRBV18 to TRBJ1-4, with TRBD1 matching 9 bases. CDR1 is KGHSH and CDR2 is LQKENI in the germline V gene. With V trimmed by 4 bases and J by 0 bases, 3 bases remained unmatched. The CDR3 has 16 residues. In DNA, the CDR3 is TGTGCCAGCTCACGAGGGACAGGGACAACTAATGAAAAACTGTTTTTT. As protein: CASSRGTGTTNEKLFF.

CDR3 nucleotide sequence: TGTGCCAGCAGCTCCTTGGCGGAGACCCAGTACTTC. Its translation: CASSSLAETQYF. The gene calls are TRBV7-8 and TRBJ2-5; D gene unclear. V lost 4 bases and J lost 5, with 8 bases in between. Germline CDR1 and CDR2: SGHVS and FQNEAQ. This CDR3 has 12 residues. The full variable domain, in which reference TRBV7-8 and TRBJ2-5 provide the parts outside the CDR3, is GAGVSQSPRYKVAKRGQDVALRCDPISGHVSLFWYQQALGQGPEFLTYFQNEAQLDKSGLPSDRFFAERPEGSVSTLKIQRTQQEDSAVYLCASSSLAETQYFGPGTRLLVL.

The chain employs TRBV27 and TRBJ1-1; D might be TRBD1 (5 bases). The CDR3 consists of 14 residues. Per germline, CDR1 MNHEY and CDR2 SMNVEV (reference sequence). Trimming stripped 7 bases from V and 4 bases from J, with 16 bases between. The CDR3 loop reads CASTPGQGGTEAFF. The CDR3 DNA follows: TGTGCCAGCACCCCGGGTCAGGGCGGCACTGAAGCTTTCTTT.

The gene calls are TRBV27 and TRBJ1-2; no clear D gene. The V gene's germline CDR1 is MNHEY and CDR2 SMNVEV (reference sequence). Between the trimmed V and J ends, which lost 7 bases and 4 bases, there was a span of 16 bases. This CDR3 region has 14 residues. The CDR3 loop reads CASTQTPLVYGYTF. In nucleotides, the CDR3 is TGTGCCAGCACCCAGACACCCCTCGTCTATGGCTACACCTTC.

V is TRBV7-2 and J is TRBJ1-6; TRBD1 matches 7 bases. The V and J ends lost 6 bases and 6 bases, in that order; junction bases with no gene match: 11. CDR1 is SGHTA and CDR2 is FQGNSA in the germline V gene. The CDR3 length is 16 residues. CDR3 region: CASRPGQVLSNSPLHF. The CDR3 DNA reads TGTGCCAGCAGGCCCGGACAGGTCCTCTCTAATTCACCCCTCCACTTT. The variable domain in full, completed from reference TRBV7-2 and TRBJ1-6, reads GAGVSQSPSNKVTEKGKDVELRCDPISGHTALYWYRQSLGQGLEFLIYFQGNSAPDKSGLPSDRFSAERTGGSVSTLTIQRTQQEDSAVYLCASRPGQVLSNSPLHFGNGTRLTVT.

This clone occurred once. V and J are TRBV19 and TRBJ1-5, with D unclear. With 3 bases removed from V and 3 bases from J, the gap between germline ends came to 9 bases. The germline V gene has CDR1 LNHDA and CDR2 SQIVND (reference sequence). This CDR3 comprises 14 residues. The CDR3, as DNA: TGTGCCAGTAGTATTCGAGGTAACAATCAGCCCCAGCATTTT. Translation: CASSIRGNNQPQHF.

The rearrangement joins TRBV6-2 or TRBV6-3 to TRBJ2-2; D call uncertain. The CDR3 contains 13 residues. From germline, CDR1 is MNHEY and CDR2 SVGEGT. Between the trimmed V and J ends, which lost 4 bases and 3 bases, there was a span of 6 bases. The CDR3 reads CASSSPHTGELFF. The CDR3 region has the DNA TGTGCCAGCAGTTCCCCGCACACCGGGGAGCTGTTTTTT.

The chain recombines TRBV7-9 with TRBJ1-1, with D unresolved. Germline-derived CDR1 and CDR2 are SEHNR and FQNEAQ (reference sequence). There are 11 residues in the CDR3. The V end was cut by 1 base, the J end by 10 bases, with 7 bases between. The CDR3 coding sequence is TGTGCCAGCAGCTTAGTTGTTTCAGCTTTCTTT. Its translation is CASSLVVSAFF.